The source of this T cell receptor (beta chain) is a study of T-cell reconstitution after alpha-beta-depleted transplantation in children. Construction of the TCRbeta library involved unique molecular identifiers. TCRdb itself ran the PCR reads through MiXCR, one entry per CDR3 protein. The data hold about 130,000 distinct CDR3 sequences, with 9.5% to 10% observed a single time. Study results and caveats: Expanded clones from the graft, numbering several hundred, reportedly supplied alpha-beta T cells about two months after transplant.

Only a few counts were recorded for this clonotype. The antigen remains undetermined. Germline values: CDR1 SGHTA, CDR2 FQGNSA. CDR3 length: 15 amino acids. V shed 5 bases, J shed 8 bases, and the junction held 11 bases outside the gene matches. The clonotype comes from a girl under three years old who had a stem cell transplant for combined immunodeficiency, so the T cells may come from the graft donor. The chain links TRBV7-2 to TRBJ2-1; 8 bases line up with TRBD2. Sequences were derived from PBMCs, mostly from graft donor cells, sampled 180 days after TCRalphabeta/CD19-depleted stem cell transplant. CDR3 in amino acids: CASSLIGGAEDEQFF. In DNA form, the CDR3 reads TGTGCCAGCAGCCTAATCGGGGGGGCTGAGGATGAGCAGTTCTTC.